Detailed here is one TCR beta chain. No antigen is known for it. Every naive CD8 library was made from between about 20,000 and 1,000,000 sorted cells with 10%, 30% or 50% RNA. The CDR3 sequence is 16 residues long. CDR1 and CDR2 from the germline V gene are DFQATT and SNEGSKA (reference sequence). V lost 0 bases, J lost 4 bases, and 10 bases stayed unmatched. The data are from a study of molecular identifiers for immune sequencing clone quantification. Study-wide findings and caveats: It was shown that clones above 20 RNA copies held over 99% of effector molecules, but under 1% in naive cells. Even with more than 950,000 naive cells present, spiked Jurkat TCR RNA from one cell was reportedly detectable.

Methods described previously, with TCR primers listed, were used for bulk TCR libraries. TCRdb redid the calling of the PCR reads with MiXCR, one entry per CDR3 protein. The repertoire includes about 640,000 distinct CDR3 sequences, less than 20% of them detected once, and roughly 0.9% sits in the top ten. The TCR sequence derives from a human donor in good health. Some libraries in this study had Jurkat cell RNA spiked in. V usage is TRBV20-1 and J usage is TRBJ2-7, with 9 bases lining up with TRBD1. Sequencing input: naive CD8+ T cells from blood, with Jurkat cell RNA spiked in. Subset reported: FACS-sorted CD8+CD4-CCR7+CD45RA+ naive T cells. CDR3 loop: CSARDLRTGEKYEQYF. The CDR3 coding sequence is TGCAGTGCTAGAGATCTACGGACAGGGGAAAAATACGAGCAGTACTTC.